Below are 17 T cell receptor beta chains sequenced from a single sample in a study of siplizumab effects on memory and regulatory T cells. TCRdb keeps only in-frame clones here, not all; method: immunoSEQ multiplex PCR. This sample has about 100,000 clones, with 85% to 95% found just once. Input material: non-Treg CD4+ T cells sorted from blood. All receptors derive from a human donor in good health.

Here the CDR3 DNA reads TGTGCCAGCAGCATCGGACTAGCGGGAGGCGGGGATACGCAGTATTTT. It encodes CASSIGLAGGGDTQYF. The chain links TRBV5-4 to TRBJ2-3, with 14 bases identical to TRBD2. This CDR3 has 16 amino acids. V lost 4 bases and J lost 6; bases outside the gene matches: 7. CDR1 is SGHNT and CDR2 is YYREEE in the germline V gene (reference sequence).

The chain combines TRBV10-3 with TRBJ1-1, with a weak D call TRBD1 (5 bases). The germline gives CDR1 ENHRY, CDR2 SYGVKD. The germline V and J ends were trimmed by 11 bases and 3 bases, with 16 bases remaining between them. This CDR3 is 13 amino acids long. The CDR3: CAVRQQLHTEAFF. The CDR3 DNA follows: TGTGCCGTCCGACAGCAACTCCACACTGAAGCTTTCTTT.

The chain employs TRBV10-3 and TRBJ2-2; 8 positions agree with TRBD2. The CDR3 totals 15 residues. V shed 5 bases, J shed 4 bases, and the junction held 6 bases outside the gene matches. The germline V gene encodes CDR1 ENHRY and CDR2 SYGVKD. CDR3 nucleotides: TGTGCCATCAGTAATCCGGGACTAGGCACCGGGGAGCTGTTTTTT. Residues: CAISNPGLGTGELFF.

The rearrangement links TRBV30 to TRBJ1-2; 7 bases agree with TRBD1. This CDR3 has 14 amino acids. The germline gives CDR1 GTSNPN, CDR2 SVGIG (reference sequence). Trimming took 4 bases from V and 7 from J; bases not matched to a gene: 12. The CDR3: CAWTNLHRGSGYTF. Here the CDR3 DNA reads TGTGCCTGGACCAATCTACACAGGGGTAGTGGCTACACCTTC.

V is TRBV19 and J is TRBJ2-7; no reliable D call. CDR1 and CDR2 (germline): LNHDA, SQIVND (reference sequence). Trimming took off 5 bases at V and 2 bases at J, with 10 bases between the two ends. The CDR3 consists of 13 residues. CDR3 nucleotide sequence: TGTGCCAGTAGTTCTACATTACCCTACGAGCAGTACTTC. It codes for CASSSTLPYEQYF.

V usage is TRBV9 and J usage is TRBJ2-5; 9 positions match TRBD1. V shed 2 bases, J shed 3 bases, and the junction held 5 bases outside the gene matches. This CDR3 region has 15 residues. Germline-derived CDR1 and CDR2 are SGDLS and YYNGEE. CDR3 coding DNA: TGTGCCAGCAGCGTGGGGAGACAGGGGGAAGAGACCCAGTACTTC. Amino acid sequence: CASSVGRQGEETQYF.

The rearrangement joins TRBV11-3 to TRBJ2-7; 7 bases agree with TRBD2. After removal of 0 bases from V and 4 bases from J, the junction contained 9 bases not matched to a gene. In germline, CDR1 is SGHNT, CDR2 YENEEA. The CDR3 extends over 16 amino acids. The DNA of the CDR3 is TGTGCCAGCAGCTTAGACGGGCTAGCGGCCCTATACGAGCAGTACTTC. Translating gives CASSLDGLAALYEQYF.

The V gene is TRBV5-6, the J gene TRBJ2-5, with 8 bases identical to TRBD1. J lost 5 bases, V lost 2 bases, and 5 bases had no gene match. This CDR3 region has 14 residues. Germline-derived CDR1 and CDR2 are SGHDT and YYEEEE. The CDR3 loop reads CASSLRTGRETQYF. The CDR3 coding sequence is TGTGCCAGCAGCTTAAGGACAGGGAGGGAGACCCAGTACTTC.

The chain combines TRBV9 with TRBJ2-3, with D possibly matching TRBD2 (5 bases). V lost 1 base, J lost 2 bases, and 14 bases lay in between. CDR1 is SGDLS, CDR2 YYNGEE, per germline. There are 16 residues in the CDR3. This chain's CDR3 is CASSVLGGSHTDTQYF. For the CDR3, the DNA is TGTGCCAGCAGCGTATTGGGTGGGAGCCACACAGATACGCAGTATTTT.

V is TRBV27 and J is TRBJ2-5; 8 bases fit TRBD1. With V trimmed by 2 bases and J by 6 bases, 2 bases remained unmatched. Germline V CDR1 and CDR2: MNHEY, SMNVEV (reference sequence). The CDR3 consists of 13 residues. This CDR3 is CASSLGRGQTQYF. DNA for the CDR3: TGTGCCAGCAGTTTAGGCAGGGGGCAGACCCAGTACTTC.

This clone occurred once. V usage is TRBV7-3 and J usage is TRBJ1-2, with 7 bases that match TRBD1. CDR1 SGHTA and CDR2 FQGTGA come from the germline V gene. Trimming cost V 3 bases and J 6 bases; bases outside gene matches: 4. The CDR3 is 13 amino acids. CDR3 coding DNA: TGTGCCAGCAGCTTGACAGGGCGGGATGGCTACACCTTC. Translating gives CASSLTGRDGYTF. The whole variable domain, remainder taken from reference TRBV7-3 and TRBJ1-2, is GAGVSQTPSNKVTEKGKYVELRCDPISGHTALYWYRQSLGQGPEFLIYFQGTGAADDSGLPNDRFFAVRPEGSVSTLKIQRTERGDSAVYLCASSLTGRDGYTFGSGTRLTVV.

V usage is TRBV9 and J usage is TRBJ2-2; 8 nucleotides line up with TRBD2. The CDR3 is 16 amino acids. The germline gives CDR1 SGDLS, CDR2 YYNGEE. Trimming removed 0 bases from V and 4 bases from J; junction bases left unmatched: 5. The chain's CDR3 is CASSVGISGATGELFF. The DNA of the CDR3 is TGTGCCAGCAGCGTAGGGATTAGCGGGGCCACCGGGGAGCTGTTTTTT.

This rearrangement joins TRBV18 to TRBJ1-1; TRBD1 aligns across 8 bases. The germline CDR1 and CDR2 sequences are KGHSH and LQKENI. CDR3 length: 14 residues. J gave up 5 bases and V 2 bases, and 4 bases lay outside the gene matches. CDR3 sequence: CASSPLDRETEAFF. CDR3 in DNA: TGTGCCAGCTCACCATTGGACAGGGAGACTGAAGCTTTCTTT.

The CDR3 here is CASSPQGSTEAFF. The CDR3 nucleotides are TGTGCCAGCAGTCCACAGGGGAGCACTGAAGCTTTCTTT. The chain uses TRBV25-1 and TRBJ1-1; 7 bases match TRBD1. This CDR3 is built from 13 residues. Germline V CDR1 and CDR2: MGHDK, SYGVNS. Germline trimming cut 5 bases from V and 4 bases from J; bases unmatched to any gene: 4.

The count of this clone is one. This chain joins TRBV5-1 and TRBJ2-3, with a tentative D call TRBD1 (5 bases). CDR1 SGHRS and CDR2 YFSETQ come from the germline V gene. Between the trimmed V and J ends, which lost 0 bases and 9 bases, there was a span of 11 bases. The CDR3 spans 13 residues. CDR3 loop: CASSLAGFSTQYF. The CDR3 nucleotides are TGCGCCAGCAGCTTGGCAGGGTTCTCGACGCAGTATTTT.

The rearrangement joins TRBV6-5 to TRBJ2-7; D gene unclear. Trimming removed 0 bases from V and 0 bases from J, with 12 bases in between. CDR1 is MNHEY, CDR2 SVGAGI, per germline. The CDR3 runs 16 residues. CDR3: CASSYSFRSTSYEQYF. The CDR3 DNA reads TGTGCCAGCAGTTACTCTTTTCGCTCTACCTCCTACGAGCAGTACTTC.

V gene TRBV2 combines with J gene TRBJ1-1, with 9 bases aligning to TRBD1. V lost 4 bases to trimming and J lost 6 bases; unmatched junction nucleotides: 3. The CDR3 covers 13 residues. Germline assignment: CDR1 SNHLY and CDR2 FYNNEI. The CDR3 sequence: CASSADRGAEAFF. CDR3 bases: TGTGCCAGCAGTGCGGACAGGGGCGCTGAAGCTTTCTTT.